A selection of T cell receptor beta chains follows, all from one sample in a study of blood T cell repertoires in COVID-19. Sequencing used immunoSEQ multiplex PCR; TCRdb keeps in-frame clones, though not all of them. There are some 190,000 clones in the sample; around 88% occur only once, and around 1.5% lies in the top ten. Material: peripheral blood. These receptors all come from a man between 18 and 35 years old with active or convalescent COVID-19. CDR3s include the opening cysteine and the closing phenylalanine or tryptophan. The D gene is left open where the match is weak. Size tells how often a clone was seen (once, few, many) or the class of an expanded clone, and some rows leave it out.

v_call	clone_size	d_call	j_call	cdr3_nt	cdr3_aa
TRBV7-2	.	TRBD2	TRBJ2-7	TGTGCCAGCAGCTTAGACGCGGGAGACGCCCGCGAGCAGTACTTC	CASSLDAGDAREQYF
TRBV4-1	few	.	TRBJ2-7	TGCGCCAGCAGCCCCGGGACCGGGGGGCGGTACGAGCAGTACTTC	CASSPGTGGRYEQYF
TRBV19	.	TRBD1	TRBJ1-5	TGTGCCAGTAGTATAATGGGGACAGACAATCAGCCCCAGCATTTT	CASSIMGTDNQPQHF
TRBV28	few	.	TRBJ2-4	TGTGCCAGCAGCCGGGGGGCCGGGCTAGAGTCCAAAAACATTCAGTACTTC	CASSRGAGLESKNIQYF
TRBV6-4	.	TRBD2	TRBJ2-1	TGTGCCAGCAGTACGCTAGCGGGACTTTCTTACAATGAGCAGTTCTTC	CASSTLAGLSYNEQFF
TRBV30	.	.	TRBJ2-7	TGTGCCTGGACGCAGGGGGGTGAGCAGTACTTC	CAWTQGGEQYF
TRBV19	.	TRBD2	TRBJ2-6	TGTGCCAGTAGTGATCCGCGGGGGAACTCTGGGGCCAACGTCCTGACTTTC	CASSDPRGNSGANVLTF
TRBV21-1	.	.	TRBJ2-7	TGTGCCAGCAGCAAAATGGATGGGGCTAGCGCCGTCTCCTACGAGCAGTACTTC	CASSKMDGASAVSYEQYF
TRBV5-1	.	TRBD1	TRBJ2-7	TGCGCCAGCAGCAGCAGGACAGGTGGATTTAACGAGCAGTACTTC	CASSSRTGGFNEQYF
TRBV30	.	.	TRBJ2-7	TGTGCCTGGTCGCCAGGGGAGCGCGAGCAGTACTTC	CAWSPGEREQYF
TRBV20-1	.	.	TRBJ2-4	TGCAGTGCTGACTACAACATTCAGTACTTC	CSADYNIQYF
TRBV10-1	.	TRBD2	TRBJ2-1	TGCGCCAGCGGACTAGCGGGAGGGTACAATGAGCAGTTCTTC	CASGLAGGYNEQFF
TRBV10-1	.	.	TRBJ1-1	TGCGCCAGCAGTGAGTGGGCCCAGGGCACTACTGAAGCTTTCTTT	CASSEWAQGTTEAFF
TRBV4-1	.	.	TRBJ2-3	TGCGCCAGCAGCCAAGGGGCGGGAAAATCTTCAGATACGCAGTATTTT	CASSQGAGKSSDTQYF
TRBV15	once	.	TRBJ2-2	TGTGCCACCAGCCCCCGGGGAGCGGGTGTCCTCACCGGGGAGCTGTTTTTT	CATSPRGAGVLTGELFF
TRBV12-3/TRBV12-4	.	.	TRBJ1-1	TGTGCCAGCTTGGCCCGACAGGAAGCTTTCTTT	CASLARQEAFF
TRBV11-3	.	.	TRBJ1-1	TGTGCCAGCAGCTTACGGGAGAACACTGAAGCTTTCTTT	CASSLRENTEAFF
TRBV6-6	.	.	TRBJ1-5	TGTGCCAGCAGTTACTCGGCCCCTTCTCAGCCCCAGCATTTT	CASSYSAPSQPQHF
TRBV30	.	.	TRBJ1-2	TGTGCCTGGAGTTACAATGGCTACACCTTC	CAWSYNGYTF
TRBV6-5	.	.	TRBJ1-3	TGTGCCAGCAGTTACTCAGGACAGAGCTCTGGAAACACCATATATTTT	CASSYSGQSSGNTIYF
TRBV6-2/TRBV6-3	.	TRBD2	TRBJ2-1	TGTGCCAGCAGTTACCCAGCGGGAGGGCCCAACAATGAGCAGTTCTTC	CASSYPAGGPNNEQFF
TRBV19	.	.	TRBJ2-7	TGTGCCAGTAGTATTGGATCGGGCTACGAGCAGTACTTC	CASSIGSGYEQYF
TRBV20-1	.	TRBD2	TRBJ2-7	TGCAGTGCGAGTCCGGGACTAGAAGGGCTCGAGCAGTACTTC	CSASPGLEGLEQYF